These T cell receptor beta chains were read from a single sample in a study of blood T cell repertoires in COVID-19. Sequencing used immunoSEQ multiplex PCR; TCRdb keeps in-frame clones, though not all of them. The repertoire holds hundreds of thousands of clones, with approximately 87% as singletons. Sequences were obtained from peripheral blood. The receptor source for this set is a woman aged 45-65 years who had recovered from COVID-19. Each CDR3 is given with its conserved first and last residue. The D gene is left open where the match is weak. Clone size is stated in some rows and not others, as once, few, many or a class when expanded.

d_gene: NA
len: 12
abundance: NA
v_gene: TRBV6-6
j_gene: TRBJ1-4
CDR3nt: TGTGCCAGTGGGGCAGTAGGTGAAAAACTGTTTTTT
CDR3aa: CASGAVGEKLFF

d_gene: NA
len: 14
abundance: NA
v_gene: TRBV7-9
j_gene: TRBJ1-5
CDR3nt: TGTGCCAGCAGCTTTGATAGTAGCAATCAGCCCCAGCATTTT
CDR3aa: CASSFDSSNQPQHF

d_gene: TRBD2
len: 17
abundance: few
v_gene: TRBV5-1
j_gene: TRBJ2-7
CDR3nt: TGCGCCAGCAGCTCACCGGGACTAGCGGGAGTTCAGGACGAGCAGTACTTC
CDR3aa: CASSSPGLAGVQDEQYF

d_gene: TRBD2
len: 16
abundance: NA
v_gene: TRBV7-2
j_gene: TRBJ2-1
CDR3nt: TGTGCCAGCAGCGTAACTAGCGGGGCTGGAGACAATGAGCAGTTCTTC
CDR3aa: CASSVTSGAGDNEQFF

d_gene: TRBD1
len: 13
abundance: NA
v_gene: TRBV29-1
j_gene: TRBJ2-5
CDR3nt: TGCAGCGCCGGACAGGGTTACCAAGAGACCCAGTACTTC
CDR3aa: CSAGQGYQETQYF

d_gene: TRBD1
len: 15
abundance: NA
v_gene: TRBV19
j_gene: TRBJ1-5
CDR3nt: TGTGCCAGTAGTGGATCCCGGACAGGGTTTCAGCCCCAGCATTTT
CDR3aa: CASSGSRTGFQPQHF

d_gene: TRBD2
len: 15
abundance: NA
v_gene: TRBV5-1
j_gene: TRBJ2-1
CDR3nt: TGCGCCAGCAGCATTCTAGCGGGATCCTACAATGAGCAGTTCTTC
CDR3aa: CASSILAGSYNEQFF

d_gene: NA
len: 16
abundance: NA
v_gene: TRBV27
j_gene: TRBJ2-7
CDR3nt: TGTGCCAGCAGTTTATCGGGGGTGCGGGGATTGGACGAGCAGTACTTC
CDR3aa: CASSLSGVRGLDEQYF

d_gene: NA
len: 14
abundance: NA
v_gene: TRBV7-9
j_gene: TRBJ2-7
CDR3nt: TGTGCCAGCAGCAGCACTACAGGGTGGGGCGAGCAGTACTTC
CDR3aa: CASSSTTGWGEQYF

d_gene: TRBD2
len: 16
abundance: NA
v_gene: TRBV27
j_gene: TRBJ2-2
CDR3nt: TGTGCCAGCAGTTCCTCCGGGACTATGAACACCGGGGAGCTGTTTTTT
CDR3aa: CASSSSGTMNTGELFF

d_gene: NA
len: 15
abundance: NA
v_gene: TRBV28
j_gene: TRBJ2-7
CDR3nt: TGTGCCAGCACTTTACGGCAGGGTGGGGCCTACGAGCAGTACTTC
CDR3aa: CASTLRQGGAYEQYF

d_gene: TRBD1
len: 16
abundance: NA
v_gene: TRBV19
j_gene: TRBJ2-5
CDR3nt: TGTGCCAGTACTCCCGGGACAGGGGGTACATGGGAGACCCAGTACTTC
CDR3aa: CASTPGTGGTWETQYF

d_gene: TRBD1
len: 13
abundance: NA
v_gene: TRBV19
j_gene: TRBJ2-5
CDR3nt: TGTGCCAGTGGACAGGTTTATAGAGAGACCCAGTACTTC
CDR3aa: CASGQVYRETQYF

d_gene: TRBD1
len: 13
abundance: NA
v_gene: TRBV28
j_gene: TRBJ1-1
CDR3nt: TGTGCCAGCAGGCCAACAGGGGTCCATGAAGCTTTCTTT
CDR3aa: CASRPTGVHEAFF

d_gene: TRBD2
len: 16
abundance: many
v_gene: TRBV7-2
j_gene: TRBJ2-3
CDR3nt: TGTGCCAGCAGTAACAGCGGGGGGGCCTCCCCAGATCCGCAGTATTTT
CDR3aa: CASSNSGGASPDPQYF

d_gene: TRBD1
len: 14
abundance: NA
v_gene: TRBV9
j_gene: TRBJ1-1
CDR3nt: TGTGCCAGCAGCGGACAGGGGAGGGGGACTGAAGCTTTCTTT
CDR3aa: CASSGQGRGTEAFF

d_gene: TRBD2
len: 11
abundance: NA
v_gene: TRBV28
j_gene: TRBJ2-1
CDR3nt: TGTGCCAGCAGTTTAGGGGGGGGGCAGTTCTTC
CDR3aa: CASSLGGGQFF

d_gene: NA
len: 15
abundance: NA
v_gene: TRBV2
j_gene: TRBJ1-4
CDR3nt: TGTGCCAGCAGTGAACAGGGTGGGACTAATGAAAAACTGTTTTTT
CDR3aa: CASSEQGGTNEKLFF

d_gene: NA
len: 12
abundance: once
v_gene: TRBV10-3
j_gene: TRBJ2-4
CDR3nt: TGTGCCATCAGTAAGGAGACGGACATTCAGTACTTC
CDR3aa: CAISKETDIQYF

d_gene: NA
len: 15
abundance: NA
v_gene: TRBV9
j_gene: TRBJ2-7
CDR3nt: TGTGCCAGCAGCGTAGGGGCAGGGCCCGGCTACGAGCAGTACTTC
CDR3aa: CASSVGAGPGYEQYF

d_gene: NA
len: 16
abundance: NA
v_gene: TRBV4-3
j_gene: TRBJ1-2
CDR3nt: TGCGCCAGCAGCCAAGACCCACAGGGTGGTAGCTATGGCTACACCTTC
CDR3aa: CASSQDPQGGSYGYTF

d_gene: NA
len: 13
abundance: NA
v_gene: TRBV6-1
j_gene: TRBJ1-5
CDR3nt: TGTGCCAGCAGTGAAGTGGGCGAGCAGCCCCAGCATTTT
CDR3aa: CASSEVGEQPQHF

d_gene: TRBD1
len: 14
abundance: once
v_gene: TRBV7-9
j_gene: TRBJ2-5
CDR3nt: TGTGCCAGCAGCTTAGCTACAGGGGGGGAGACCCAGTACTTC
CDR3aa: CASSLATGGETQYF

d_gene: NA
len: 14
abundance: NA
v_gene: TRBV28
j_gene: TRBJ1-1
CDR3nt: TGTGCCAGCAGGAAAGCGGCGGGAGGTACTGAAGCTTTCTTT
CDR3aa: CASRKAAGGTEAFF

d_gene: NA
len: 15
abundance: NA
v_gene: TRBV5-8
j_gene: TRBJ2-4
CDR3nt: TGTGCCAGCAGTTCGGGACTCCTAGCCAAAAACATTCAGTACTTC
CDR3aa: CASSSGLLAKNIQYF

d_gene: NA
len: 16
abundance: once
v_gene: TRBV28
j_gene: TRBJ2-6
CDR3nt: TGTGCCAGCAGTTCACTGGGGGAGGCTGGGGCCAACGTCCTGACTTTC
CDR3aa: CASSSLGEAGANVLTF

d_gene: NA
len: 8
abundance: NA
v_gene: TRBV2
j_gene: TRBJ1-1
CDR3nt: TGTGCCACCGTGGCAGCTTTCTTT
CDR3aa: CATVAAFF

d_gene: NA
len: 15
abundance: NA
v_gene: TRBV28
j_gene: TRBJ2-1
CDR3nt: TGTGCCAGCTCAAGCGCCGACCTAATGGGCAATGAGCAGTTCTTC
CDR3aa: CASSSADLMGNEQFF

d_gene: NA
len: 15
abundance: NA
v_gene: TRBV4-2
j_gene: TRBJ1-1
CDR3nt: TGTGCCAGCAGCCAAGAATCCGCGGGGAACACTGAAGCTTTCTTT
CDR3aa: CASSQESAGNTEAFF

d_gene: NA
len: 15
abundance: NA
v_gene: TRBV13
j_gene: TRBJ1-5
CDR3nt: TGTGCCAGCAGCTTCGGGACACATAGCAATCAGCCCCAGCATTTT
CDR3aa: CASSFGTHSNQPQHF

d_gene: TRBD1
len: 15
abundance: NA
v_gene: TRBV28
j_gene: TRBJ1-5
CDR3nt: TGTGCCAGCAGGCGTCGGACAGGAGGCAATCAGCCCCAGCATTTT
CDR3aa: CASRRRTGGNQPQHF

d_gene: TRBD2
len: 17
abundance: NA
v_gene: TRBV19
j_gene: TRBJ2-1
CDR3nt: TGTGCCAGTAGTAGCGGGACTAGCGGGAGCTCCTACAATGAGCAGTTCTTC
CDR3aa: CASSSGTSGSSYNEQFF

d_gene: TRBD1
len: 15
abundance: NA
v_gene: TRBV28
j_gene: TRBJ1-2
CDR3nt: TGTGCCAGCAGTCCTCCCCGACGGACAGGGCGAGGCTACACCTTC
CDR3aa: CASSPPRRTGRGYTF

d_gene: TRBD2
len: 14
abundance: NA
v_gene: TRBV20-1
j_gene: TRBJ2-3
CDR3nt: TGCAGTGCTAGTTGGAGCGGGGGTGGAGATACGCAGTATTTT
CDR3aa: CSASWSGGGDTQYF

d_gene: NA
len: 13
abundance: NA
v_gene: TRBV30
j_gene: TRBJ1-1
CDR3nt: TGTGCCTGGACAGGGGCGGTGGACACTGAAGCTTTCTTT
CDR3aa: CAWTGAVDTEAFF

d_gene: TRBD1
len: 15
abundance: NA
v_gene: TRBV7-8
j_gene: TRBJ1-1
CDR3nt: TGTGCCAGCAGCTCTCGACAGGGGCTTTACACTGAAGCTTTCTTT
CDR3aa: CASSSRQGLYTEAFF

d_gene: NA
len: 13
abundance: NA
v_gene: TRBV4-3
j_gene: TRBJ2-7
CDR3nt: TGCGCCAGCAGCCAAGAAATAGCCTCCGAGCAGTACTTC
CDR3aa: CASSQEIASEQYF

d_gene: NA
len: 12
abundance: NA
v_gene: TRBV30
j_gene: TRBJ1-1
CDR3nt: TGTGCCTGGACCATTCCGAACACTGAAGCTTTCTTT
CDR3aa: CAWTIPNTEAFF

d_gene: NA
len: 14
abundance: NA
v_gene: TRBV5-6
j_gene: TRBJ2-7
CDR3nt: TGTGCCAGCAGCCCGACCGGGTTAGGGGACGAGCAGTACTTC
CDR3aa: CASSPTGLGDEQYF

d_gene: TRBD1
len: 16
abundance: NA
v_gene: TRBV28
j_gene: TRBJ1-2
CDR3nt: TGTGCCAGCAGTTTGAGTGGGACAGGGGGCTTAGGTGGCTACACCTTC
CDR3aa: CASSLSGTGGLGGYTF

d_gene: TRBD1
len: 16
abundance: NA
v_gene: TRBV19
j_gene: TRBJ1-5
CDR3nt: TGTGCCAGTAGACAACCAACAGGGGATGGCAATCAGCCCCAGCATTTT
CDR3aa: CASRQPTGDGNQPQHF

d_gene: NA
len: 14
abundance: NA
v_gene: TRBV6-5
j_gene: TRBJ1-1
CDR3nt: TGTGCCAGCAGTTACTCGGCAGGGAACACTGAAGCTTTCTTT
CDR3aa: CASSYSAGNTEAFF

d_gene: NA
len: 12
abundance: NA
v_gene: TRBV7-9
j_gene: TRBJ1-1
CDR3nt: TGTGCCAGCAGCCGGAGAAACACTGAAGCTTTCTTT
CDR3aa: CASSRRNTEAFF

d_gene: TRBD2
len: 16
abundance: NA
v_gene: TRBV5-4
j_gene: TRBJ2-7
CDR3nt: TGTGCCAGCAGCAACAAAAAAGGACTAGCTATCTACGAGCAGTACTTC
CDR3aa: CASSNKKGLAIYEQYF

d_gene: TRBD1
len: 14
abundance: NA
v_gene: TRBV3-1/TRBV3-2
j_gene: TRBJ1-2
CDR3nt: TGTGCCAGCAGCCCGAGGACAGGGTTCTATGGCTACACCTTC
CDR3aa: CASSPRTGFYGYTF

d_gene: NA
len: 13
abundance: once
v_gene: TRBV24-1
j_gene: TRBJ2-3
CDR3nt: TGTGCCACCACGGGAGCGGGCACAGATACGCAGTATTTT
CDR3aa: CATTGAGTDTQYF

d_gene: NA
len: 13
abundance: NA
v_gene: TRBV12-3/TRBV12-4
j_gene: TRBJ2-3
CDR3nt: TGTGCCAGCAGTCTAGGGCCCACAGATACGCAGTATTTT
CDR3aa: CASSLGPTDTQYF

d_gene: NA
len: 13
abundance: NA
v_gene: TRBV10-3
j_gene: TRBJ1-6
CDR3nt: TGTGCCATCAGTGAGTCCGATAATTCACCCCTCCACTTT
CDR3aa: CAISESDNSPLHF

d_gene: NA
len: 13
abundance: NA
v_gene: TRBV11-2
j_gene: TRBJ2-1
CDR3nt: TGTGCCAGCAGTAGACTGACCCACAATGAGCAGTTCTTC
CDR3aa: CASSRLTHNEQFF

d_gene: TRBD1
len: 15
abundance: NA
v_gene: TRBV5-1
j_gene: TRBJ2-1
CDR3nt: TGCGCCAGCAGCTTTGACAGGGGCCACTACAATGAGCAGTTCTTC
CDR3aa: CASSFDRGHYNEQFF

d_gene: TRBD1
len: 14
abundance: NA
v_gene: TRBV6-2/TRBV6-3
j_gene: TRBJ1-2
CDR3nt: TGTGCCAGCAGTTACAGGACAGGGAGTGATGGCTACACCTTC
CDR3aa: CASSYRTGSDGYTF

d_gene: NA
len: 13
abundance: NA
v_gene: TRBV11-3
j_gene: TRBJ2-1
CDR3nt: TGTGCCAGCAGTTCACAGGGCTACAATGAGCAGTTCTTC
CDR3aa: CASSSQGYNEQFF

d_gene: TRBD1
len: 15
abundance: NA
v_gene: TRBV5-5
j_gene: TRBJ1-1
CDR3nt: TGTGCCAGCAGCTCCGGGACAGGGCGTATAACTGAAGCTTTCTTT
CDR3aa: CASSSGTGRITEAFF